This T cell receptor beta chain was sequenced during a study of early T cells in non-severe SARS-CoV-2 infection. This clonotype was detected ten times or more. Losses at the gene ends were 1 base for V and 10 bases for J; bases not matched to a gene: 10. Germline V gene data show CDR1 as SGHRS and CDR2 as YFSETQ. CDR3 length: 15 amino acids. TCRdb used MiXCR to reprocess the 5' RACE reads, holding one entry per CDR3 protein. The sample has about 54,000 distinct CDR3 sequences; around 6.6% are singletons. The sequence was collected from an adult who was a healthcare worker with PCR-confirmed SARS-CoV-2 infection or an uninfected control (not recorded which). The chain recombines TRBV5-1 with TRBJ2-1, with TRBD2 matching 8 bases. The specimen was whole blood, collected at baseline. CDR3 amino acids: CASSLLTSGIGEQFF. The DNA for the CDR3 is TGCGCCAGCAGCTTGCTCACTAGCGGCATTGGGGAGCAGTTCTTC.